This paragraph covers one T cell receptor beta chain sequence. The antigen remains undetermined. The sample is drawn from a study of cytomegalovirus exposure and HLA in healthy donors. Study as a whole: Around 80 million unique TCRs from HLA-typed donors were held in an early data release.

Per the germline V gene, CDR1 is MNHNS and CDR2 is SASEGT. V lost 4 bases, J lost 1 base, and 4 bases lay in between. This CDR3 comprises 12 residues. Researchers ran the PCR with 60 Vbeta and 13 Jbeta primers. Libraries were prepared by immunoSEQ multiplex PCR; TCRdb keeps only in-frame clonotypes and omits some of them. The table records over 150,000 clones, 82% of them present only once. The study, taken as a whole, reports: Only CMV serostatus was available as immune exposure information. The study flagged some 170 TCR beta chains as cytomegalovirus-associated.

The J gene is TRBJ1-1, the V gene TRBV6-1, with no clear D. The sequence derives from a woman aged 50 to 60 in good health and CMV-seropositive. Material: PBMCs. The CDR3 reads CASSAENTEAFF. For the CDR3, the DNA is TGTGCCAGCAGTGCAGAGAACACTGAAGCTTTCTTT.